What follows are 6 T cell receptor beta chains derived from one specimen sequenced in a study of spatial heterogeneity in lung cancer. As for time point: sample taken at primary tumor resection. Without sorting, whole RNA was sequenced from tumor, nontumor lung or frozen PBMC. TCRdb re-called the 5' RACE reads with MiXCR, one entry per CDR3 protein. The table lists tens of thousands of distinct CDR3 sequences, over 5.5% of them singletons, with 2.9% in the top ten. Sequencing was performed on PBMCs, taken at surgery. Every receptor here comes from a female donor with early-stage non-small cell lung cancer.

Details on this clonotype: The CDR3 does not end in the conserved phenylalanine or tryptophan, so this is likely a read error. The DNA is left out, because the CDR3 cannot be placed on it with certainty; the CDR3 is given as TCRdb lists it. The chain carries TRBV6-5 and TRBJ2-2; the listed D gene, TRBD1, was not tested against the DNA. The CDR3 has 15 residues if both end residues are counted. CDR1 is MNHEY, CDR2 SVGAGI, per germline. The CDR3 sequence is CASSKGMTNTGELSS.

This clonotype was found many times. The chain employs TRBV18 and TRBJ2-2, with D possibly matching TRBD2 (7 bases). The germline V gene has CDR1 KGHSH and CDR2 LQKENI. V shed 2 bases and J shed 10 bases, with 14 bases lying between them. The CDR3 has 14 amino acids. The CDR3 sequence: CASSPTRGAVELFF. The DNA of the CDR3 is TGTGCCAGCTCACCAACCCGGGGGGCCGTGGAGCTGTTTTTT.

This clonotype showed up many times. This chain links TRBV3-1 with TRBJ2-2, with D unclear. The CDR3 has 13 residues. The ends were cut back, 3 bases at V and 4 bases at J, with 6 bases in the middle. Germline V CDR1 and CDR2: LGHDT, YNNKEL (reference sequence). The CDR3 DNA reads as TGTGCCAGCAGCCATTTATCCACCGGGGAGCTGTTTTTT. Translated, it gives CASSHLSTGELFF. Filled out from reference TRBV3-1 and TRBJ2-2, the complete variable domain reads DTAVSQTPKYLVTQMGNDKSIKCEQNLGHDTMYWYKQDSKKFLKIMFSYNNKELIINETVPNRFSPKSPDKAHLNLHINSLELGDSAVYFCASSHLSTGELFFGEGSRLTVL.

With regard to this clonotype: A much bigger clone sits one base away, suggesting this may be a read error. The chain is built from TRBV15 and TRBJ2-5; 7 bases agree with TRBD1. The CDR3 sequence is 15 residues long. Germline CDR1 and CDR2: LNHNV and YYDKDF (reference sequence). The DNA of the CDR3 is TGTGCCACCAGCGGAGATAAGGGGGCCCAAGAGACCCAGTACTTC. It translates to CATSGDKGAQETQYF.

This clonotype was detected ten times or more. V usage is TRBV7-2 and J usage is TRBJ2-4, with D unclear. Trimming shortened V by 0 bases and J by 8 bases, and 5 bases separated the two germline ends. CDR3 length: 12 residues. Germline V gene sequence: CDR1 SGHTA, CDR2 FQGNSA. The CDR3 spells CASSLALDIQYF. As DNA, the CDR3 is TGTGCCAGCAGCTTAGCGTTGGACATTCAGTACTTC.

This clonotype was observed at least ten times. V usage is TRBV9 and J usage is TRBJ2-2, with unresolved D. The CDR3 is 14 amino acids. V was shortened by 2 bases and J by 1 base, with 6 bases between the two germline ends. CDR1 is SGDLS and CDR2 is YYNGEE in the germline V gene. CDR3 nucleotide sequence: TGTGCCAGCAGCGTTTTGGTGAACACCGGGGAGCTGTTTTTT. This gives the protein CASSVLVNTGELFF.